This TCR beta chain originates from a study of spatial heterogeneity in lung cancer. The V gene's germline CDR1 is DFQATT and CDR2 SNEGSKA (reference sequence). Deletions cut 1 base from V and 3 bases from J, with 14 bases between. This CDR3 has 15 amino acids. Time point given: sample taken at primary tumor resection. The sequenced material consisted of unsorted whole RNA from tumor, nontumor lung or frozen PBMC. TCRdb analysed the 5' RACE reads with MiXCR anew, one entry per CDR3 protein. The sample contains tens of thousands of distinct CDR3 sequences, around 8.2% of which appear only once. The input for sequencing was PBMCs, taken at surgery. V is TRBV20-1 and J is TRBJ2-3; D may be TRBD2 (5 bases). This clonotype was obtained from a female donor with early-stage non-small cell lung cancer. CDR3 bases: TGCAGTGCTAGAGTTCCCAGACGGGGAACAGATACGCAGTATTTT. Its translation: CSARVPRRGTDTQYF.